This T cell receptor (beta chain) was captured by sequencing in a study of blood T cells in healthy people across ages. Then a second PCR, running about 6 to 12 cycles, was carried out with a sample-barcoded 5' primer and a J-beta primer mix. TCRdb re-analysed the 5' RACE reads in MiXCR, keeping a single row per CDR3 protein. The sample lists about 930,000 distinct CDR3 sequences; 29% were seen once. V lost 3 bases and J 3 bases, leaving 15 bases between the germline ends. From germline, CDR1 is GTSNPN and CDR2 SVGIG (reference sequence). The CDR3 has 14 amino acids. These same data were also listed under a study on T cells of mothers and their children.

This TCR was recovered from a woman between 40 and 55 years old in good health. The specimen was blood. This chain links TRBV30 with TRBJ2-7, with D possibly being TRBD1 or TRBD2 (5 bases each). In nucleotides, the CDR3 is TGTGCCTGGAGGGGGACGGCGACCTGCTACGAGCAGTACTTC. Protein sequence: CAWRGTATCYEQYF.